The source of this T cell receptor (beta chain) is a study of human T cells and chemical hapten exposure. Background on the study: Sensitization was performed using 2% DPC on a roughly 2 cm by roughly 2 cm upper inner arm skin site. General study results and limits: TCRs at high frequency, those above 1 in 1000, did not change with DPC sensitization.

Each CDR3 protein gets one entry after TCRdb re-called the RACE reads with MiXCR. The data contain about 180,000 distinct CDR3 sequences, more than 25% of them singletons. This clonotype was found a few times. Its target is not known. V gave up 4 bases and J gave up 7 bases, with 17 bases separating them. Germline V gene lookup returns CDR1 MDHEN and CDR2 SYDVKM. The CDR3 consists of 15 residues. The time point denotes: pre-sensitization, week 0. Treatment meaning: therapeutic diphenylcyclopropenone sensitization with weekly scalp DPC. This TCR came from a woman aged 25-40 years with alopecia areata. Some clones in this sample may be carry-over from other donors' samples. Sequencing used whole blood, obtained in connection with sensitization to the hapten diphenylcyclopropenone (DPC). The chain recombines TRBV28 with TRBJ1-5, with D tentatively TRBD1 (5 bases). The CDR3 DNA follows: TGTGCCAGCAGTTCCCCCGTGGGGGTTGACCAGCCCCAGCATTTT. This codes for CASSSPVGVDQPQHF. Supplemented by reference TRBV28 and TRBJ1-5, the full variable domain reads DVKVTQSSRYLVKRTGEKVFLECVQDMDHENMFWYRQDPGLGLRLIYFSYDVKMKEKGDIPEGYSVSREKKERFSLILESASTNQTSMYLCASSSPVGVDQPQHFGDGTRLSIL.